The next 6 T cell receptor beta chains were all read from a single sample in a study of T cells after yellow fever vaccination (dated by TCRdb to the late 2010s). The protocol used for the library was 5' RACE. Sequencing relied on an Illumina HiSeq 2500. TCRdb passed the public sequencing reads through fastp at Q25 and MiXCR, retaining productive beta sequences. Each entry is one CDR3 protein sequence, shown with its most common DNA and genes. The sample yields 150,000 to 200,000 distinct CDR3 sequences; roughly 6.2% were counted once. The ten top clones hold less than 3.5% of the sample. What the treatment or condition label conveys for this sample: live attenuated yellow fever vaccine strain. The sequencing used CD4+ T cells sorted from PBMCs, collected on the day of the first yellow fever vaccination. All receptors derive from a man aged 18 to 29 who received the YFV17D yellow fever vaccine.

As to this clonotype: The junction departs from germline at one end; a sequencing error may be responsible. J is TRBJ2-5 and V is TRBV12-3 or TRBV12-4; a possible D gene is TRBD2 (6 bases). The CDR3 has 13 amino acids. CDR3 sequence: CASSLGSGENQYF. The CDR3 DNA reads TGTGCCAGCAGTCTAGGATCGGGGGAGAACCAGTACTTC.

V is TRBV5-4 and J is TRBJ2-3; D is undetermined. The CDR3 is made up of 13 amino acids. V shed 1 base and J shed 1 base, with 4 bases lying between them. The germline CDR1 and CDR2 sequences are SGHNT and YYREEE (reference sequence). The CDR3 is CASSLWGTDTQYF. Here the CDR3 DNA reads TGTGCCAGCAGCTTGTGGGGCACAGATACGCAGTATTTT.

This clonotype was counted only a few times. At one end the junction does not follow the germline gene, possibly because of a read error. The chain joins TRBV5-5 to TRBJ2-2; 7 nucleotides align to TRBD2. The CDR3 is made up of 15 amino acids. Germline-derived CDR1 and CDR2 are SGHKS and YYEKEE (reference sequence). CDR3 DNA sequence: TGTGCCAGCAGATTGGGGGGGGGGAACACCGGGGAGCTGTTTTTT. This codes for CASRLGGGNTGELFF.

This clonotype was counted at least ten times. This chain joins TRBV29-1 and TRBJ2-7; 7 nucleotides align to TRBD1. Germline trimming cut 5 bases from V and 2 bases from J; bases unmatched to any gene: 6. The CDR3 spans 13 residues. CDR1 SQVTM and CDR2 ANQGSEA come from the germline V gene. CDR3 protein: CSVRTGPTYEQYV. CDR3 bases: TGCAGCGTTCGGACAGGTCCGACCTACGAGCAGTACGTC.

This clonotype was detected ten times or more. The genes are TRBV21-1 and TRBJ1-5. TRBV21-1 is classified as a pseudogene. This CDR3 is built from 12 residues. Here the CDR3 DNA reads TGTGCCAGCAGCACTTTATGGTGGCCCCAGCATTTT. It specifies CASSTLWWPQHF.

This clonotype was picked up many times. The chain uses TRBV12-3 or TRBV12-4 and TRBJ2-2, with a tentative D call TRBD2 (7 bases). The V end lost 8 bases, the J end lost 5 bases, and 15 bases lay between the germline ends. There are 14 residues in the CDR3. This chain's CDR3 is CASSWGGRTGELFF. The CDR3 DNA reads as TGTGCCAGCTCATGGGGGGGGCGTACCGGGGAGCTGTTTTTT.